This section outlines one T cell receptor (beta chain) sequence together with its context. Its specificity is unknown. Lacking the conserved final phenylalanine or tryptophan, this CDR3 likely reflects a read error. Because the CDR3's place on the DNA is in doubt, the DNA is left out and the CDR3 is given as listed by TCRdb. PCR employed 60 Vbeta and 13 Jbeta primers. The protocol was immunoSEQ multiplex PCR, while the TCRdb copy is restricted to in-frame clones and leaves out a portion. Among around 110,000 clones listed, roughly 9.9% were seen once. The record originates from a study of cytomegalovirus exposure and HLA in healthy donors. Broader study findings: An analysis done earlier found most TCR beta V segments productive about 90% or about 30% of the time.

The CDR3 has 13 amino acids, counting both end residues. Looked up from germline, CDR1 is GTSNPN and CDR2 is SVGIG (reference sequence). The sequencing sample was made of PBMCs. The clonotype comes from a young man in good health and CMV-seronegative. V gene TRBV30 combines with J gene TRBJ2-7; the table assigns TRBD1, which was not confirmed against the DNA. The CDR3 is CAWSPGGRNEKYL.